The next 8 T cell receptor beta chains were all read from a single sample in a study of T cells in localized non-small cell lung cancer. TCRdb's copy holds only in-frame clones and misses some; the assay was immunoSEQ multiplex PCR. The data hold 4,500 to 5,500 clones, with roughly 93% observed a single time. The source was peripheral blood, collected before any cancer treatment. The receptors come from a woman aged 40-69 years with stage I lung adenocarcinoma.

V gene TRBV9 combines with J gene TRBJ1-2; D is unresolved. The CDR3 loop spans 11 amino acids. Germline loops: CDR1 SGDLS, CDR2 YYNGEE. Trimming shortened V by 3 bases and J by 4 bases, and 4 bases separated the two germline ends. Here the CDR3 DNA reads TGTGCCAGCAGCGCCATCTATGGCTACACCTTC. This encodes CASSAIYGYTF.

The chain has TRBV7-8 and TRBJ1-3; D call uncertain. V was trimmed by 5 bases and J by 0 bases, leaving 11 bases between them. The CDR3 has 15 amino acids. The germline gives CDR1 SGHVS, CDR2 FQNEAQ. The CDR3 DNA sequence: TGTGCCAGCAGCACAGACCTAATCTCTGGAAACACCATATATTTT. Its protein is CASSTDLISGNTIYF.

V is TRBV5-1 and J is TRBJ2-2; D is unresolved. The ends were cut back, 0 bases at V and 1 base at J, with 1 base in the middle. The CDR3 is 13 amino acids. Germline lookup yields CDR1 SGHRS and CDR2 YFSETQ. The CDR3 is CASSLGNTGELFF. CDR3 in DNA: TGCGCCAGCAGCTTGGGGAACACCGGGGAGCTGTTTTTT.

The chain couples TRBV4-1 to TRBJ2-1; D not certain. V gave up 8 bases and J gave up 0 bases, with 8 bases separating them. The germline V gene has CDR1 MGHRA and CDR2 YSYEKL. CDR3 length equals 13 residues. The CDR3 sequence: CASSPTSYNEQFF. Written as DNA, the CDR3 is TGCGCCAGCTCTCCTACCTCCTACAATGAGCAGTTCTTC.

The CDR3 nucleotides read TGCAGCGGCGCTCCCCGGGACAGGGGATACAATGAGCAGTTCTTC. Its protein product is CSGAPRDRGYNEQFF. V gene TRBV29-1 combines with J gene TRBJ2-1; 10 nucleotides line up with TRBD1. The CDR3 extends over 15 amino acids. Germline V gives CDR1 SQVTM, CDR2 ANQGSEA. The V gene end was trimmed by 7 bases and the J gene end by 4 bases; junction bases not matched to a gene: 10.

This rearrangement joins TRBV28 to TRBJ2-4; maybe TRBD2 (5 bases). The CDR3 has 15 residues. CDR1 is MDHEN, CDR2 SYDVKM, per germline. V was shortened by 7 bases and J by 2 bases, with 15 bases between the two germline ends. In nucleotides, the CDR3 is TGTGCCAGCACGGTGGCGGGTATACCCAAAAACATTCAGTACTTC. Encoded protein: CASTVAGIPKNIQYF.

The gene calls are TRBV28 and TRBJ1-5, with D perhaps matching TRBD1 (6 bases). CDR3 length: 17 residues. Trimming removed 2 bases from V and 4 bases from J, with 18 bases in between. Germline lookup yields CDR1 MDHEN and CDR2 SYDVKM. CDR3 in amino acids: CASSLISGRGMNQPQHF. The CDR3 coding sequence is TGTGCCAGCAGTTTAATCTCCGGCAGGGGTATGAATCAGCCCCAGCATTTT.

This sequence joins TRBV13 and TRBJ2-1; 7 bases map to TRBD2. The germline CDR1 and CDR2 sequences are PRHDT and FYEKMQ (reference sequence). The CDR3 consists of 16 residues. V was pared by 3 bases and J by 2 bases, with 7 bases of the junction left unmatched. The CDR3 sequence: CASSFISGAAYNEQFF. In DNA, the CDR3 is TGTGCCAGCAGCTTTATAAGCGGGGCTGCCTACAATGAGCAGTTCTTC. The full variable domain, its missing parts supplied by reference TRBV13 and TRBJ2-1, is AAGVIQSPRHLIKEKRETATLKCYPIPRHDTVYWYQQGPGQDPQFLISFYEKMQSDKGSIPDRFSAQQFSDYHSELNMSSLELGDSALYFCASSFISGAAYNEQFFGPGTRLTVL.